Following are 20 T cell receptor beta chains from one sample sequenced in a study of T cell responses to AZD1222 COVID-19 vaccine. Clones were read by immunoSEQ multiplex PCR, and TCRdb kept only the in-frame ones, dropping some. The sample includes fewer than 110,000 clones, approximately 90% of them seen just once. Sequenced material: peripheral blood, taken on day 0 of AZD1222 vaccination. These receptors originate from an adult in good health.

The chain links TRBV27 to TRBJ1-1, with TRBD1 matching 10 bases. The CDR3 runs 14 residues. Germline V lookup: CDR1 MNHEY, CDR2 SMNVEV (reference sequence). V trimming: 2 bases; J trimming: 8 bases; junction bases outside the gene matches: 5. The CDR3 nucleotides are TGTGCCAGCAGTTTACTAGGACAGGGGGGCGAAGCTTTCTTT. Its protein product is CASSLLGQGGEAFF.

The CDR3, as DNA: TGTGCCAGTACCCAAGGGACAGGGAATAACTATGGCTACACCTTC. Translating gives CASTQGTGNNYGYTF. The V gene is TRBV19, the J gene TRBJ1-2; TRBD1 agrees at 9 bases. Trimming removed 7 bases from V and 1 base from J; junction bases left unmatched: 7. The CDR3 runs to 15 residues. Germline V gene lookup returns CDR1 LNHDA and CDR2 SQIVND (reference sequence).

The chain carries TRBV7-2 and TRBJ1-3; D gene uncertain. CDR1 and CDR2 from the germline V gene are SGHTA and FQGNSA. Trimming cost V 1 base and J 9 bases, with 13 bases left between them. The CDR3 has 14 residues. For the CDR3, the DNA is TGTGCCAGCAGCTTAGAAGGTGCGGGGTTCACCATATATTTT. It translates to CASSLEGAGFTIYF.

The CDR3 nucleotides are TGTGCCAGCAGCTTAAACCTGAACACTGAAGCTTTCTTT. Residues: CASSLNLNTEAFF. The chain joins TRBV11-1 to TRBJ1-1; D not certain. This CDR3 region has 13 residues. Trimming took 2 bases from V and 0 from J, leaving 4 bases between them. Germline V gives CDR1 SGHAT, CDR2 FQDESV (reference sequence).

The chain has TRBV13 and TRBJ1-2, with 7 bases identical to TRBD1. The length of the CDR3 is 15 residues. The ends lost 3 bases at V and 12 bases at J; junction bases unmatched: 16. Germline V CDR1 and CDR2: PRHDT, FYEKMQ (reference sequence). The CDR3 region has the DNA TGTGCCAGCAGCTTGTGGACAGGTAATGCGCGGGTCAACACCTTC. Protein sequence: CASSLWTGNARVNTF.

The chain links TRBV20-1 to TRBJ2-1; D gene ambiguous. Per the germline V gene, CDR1 is DFQATT and CDR2 is SNEGSKA (reference sequence). The CDR3 consists of 12 residues. V lost 3 bases to trimming and J lost 8 bases, with 11 bases between them. DNA of the CDR3: TGCAGTGCTAGTGTGGCTGGCCATGAGCAGTTCTTC. Amino acid sequence: CSASVAGHEQFF.

The rearrangement joins TRBV25-1 to TRBJ2-7; 11 bases fit TRBD1. V trimming: 2 bases; J trimming: 7 bases; junction bases outside the gene matches: 4. Germline CDR1 and CDR2: MGHDK and SYGVNS. CDR3 length: 14 amino acids. The CDR3 here is CASSEMGTGGEQYF. In DNA, the CDR3 is TGTGCCAGCAGTGAAATGGGGACAGGGGGAGAGCAGTACTTC.

This clone was picked up a small number of times. V and J are TRBV7-8 and TRBJ1-6, with TRBD1 as a possible D gene (5 bases). Trimming cost V 5 bases and J 0 bases, with 17 bases left between them. Looked up from germline, CDR1 is SGHVS and CDR2 is FQNEAQ. CDR3 length: 18 amino acids. CDR3 nucleotides: TGTGCCAGCAGCCCCGTGGGCCCTGGGGGCTCCTATAATTCACCCCTCCACTTT. Its translation is CASSPVGPGGSYNSPLHF.

The chain has TRBV7-2 and TRBJ1-3; no reliable D call. The CDR3 consists of 17 residues. Germline-derived CDR1 and CDR2 are SGHTA and FQGNSA. Trimming took 3 bases from V and 0 from J, leaving 15 bases between them. CDR3 coding DNA: TGTGCCAGCAGCTTGTCCCCATTGGGGAACTCTGGAAACACCATATATTTT. It specifies CASSLSPLGNSGNTIYF.

The chain has TRBV6-6 and TRBJ2-1; a possible D gene is TRBD2 (5 bases). Germline CDR1 and CDR2: MNHNY and SVGAGI (reference sequence). With 6 bases removed from V and 6 bases from J, the gap between germline ends came to 15 bases. The CDR3 sequence is 14 residues long. The CDR3 is CASSPGLEGNEQFF. The DNA for the CDR3 is TGTGCCAGCAGCCCCGGACTTGAAGGCAATGAGCAGTTCTTC.

The rearrangement uses TRBV19 and TRBJ2-3, with 9 bases that match TRBD2. This CDR3 has 15 amino acids. The germline V gene encodes CDR1 LNHDA and CDR2 SQIVND (reference sequence). Trimming at V came to 7 bases and at J to 3 bases, leaving 8 bases not matched to a gene. The DNA of the CDR3 is TGTGCCAGTACCTTAGCGGGAGCTCGGACAGATACGCAGTATTTT. It is translated as CASTLAGARTDTQYF. The variable domain in full, completed from reference TRBV19 and TRBJ2-3, reads DGGITQSPKYLFRKEGQNVTLSCEQNLNHDAMYWYRQDPGQGLRLIYYSQIVNDFQKGDIAEGYSVSREKKESFPLTVTSAQKNPTAFYLCASTLAGARTDTQYFGPGTRLTVL.

The chain links TRBV12-3 or TRBV12-4 to TRBJ2-2, with a possible D match to TRBD1 (5 bases). With 5 bases removed from V and 4 bases from J, the gap between germline ends came to 8 bases. The CDR3 runs to 13 residues. Here the CDR3 reads CASSRQSTGELFF. CDR3 bases: TGTGCCAGCAGTCGACAGTCCACCGGGGAGCTGTTTTTT.

This clone was counted a single time. The chain uses TRBV30 and TRBJ2-2; 9 nucleotides line up with TRBD2. Germline V gene lookup returns CDR1 GTSNPN and CDR2 SVGIG (reference sequence). V trimming: 4 bases; J trimming: 7 bases; junction bases outside the gene matches: 4. This CDR3 is built from 13 residues. As DNA, the CDR3 is TGTGCCTGGACTAGCGGGATTAACGGGGAGCTGTTTTTT. Its translation is CAWTSGINGELFF. Full variable domain (remainder filled in from reference TRBV30 and TRBJ2-2): SQTIHQWPATLVQPVGSPLSLECTVEGTSNPNLYWYRQAAGRGLQLLFYSVGIGQISSEVPQNLSASRPQDRQFILSSKKLLLSDSGFYLCAWTSGINGELFFGEGSRLTVL.

Written as DNA, the CDR3 is TGTGCCAGCAGCGATTCAGGGGGCGCGAAGGTTAGCACAGATACGCAGTATTTT. This codes for CASSDSGGAKVSTDTQYF. The rearrangement links TRBV9 to TRBJ2-3; TRBD1 matches at 8 bases. Germline V lookup: CDR1 SGDLS, CDR2 YYNGEE. With 3 bases clipped from V and 0 bases from J, the junction kept 12 bases outside the gene matches. The CDR3 consists of 18 residues. Looking up the rest from reference TRBV9 and TRBJ2-3 gives the full variable domain: DSGVTQTPKHLITATGQRVTLRCSPRSGDLSVYWYQQSLDQGLQFLIQYYNGEERAKGNILERFSAQQFPDLHSELNLSSLELGDSALYFCASSDSGGAKVSTDTQYFGPGTRLTVL.

The J gene is TRBJ1-1, the V gene TRBV29-1; a possible D gene is TRBD1 (5 bases). Trimming left V 5 bases short and J 3 bases short, with 16 bases between. The CDR3 consists of 14 residues. The germline V gene has CDR1 SQVTM and CDR2 ANQGSEA. CDR3 sequence (DNA): TGCAGCGTTAGTGTGCGCCTGGGGCACACTGAAGCTTTCTTT. Its protein is CSVSVRLGHTEAFF.

The chain employs TRBV19 and TRBJ2-5; 10 nucleotides agree with TRBD2. CDR1 is LNHDA, CDR2 SQIVND, per germline (reference sequence). V lost 3 bases and J lost 2; bases outside the gene matches: 3. This CDR3 is built from 15 residues. CDR3 nucleotide sequence: TGTGCCAGTAGTATGGGAGCGGGGGGGCAAGAGACCCAGTACTTC. It codes for CASSMGAGGQETQYF.

J is TRBJ1-2 and V is TRBV30; no reliable D call. Germline assignment: CDR1 GTSNPN and CDR2 SVGIG (reference sequence). The CDR3 spans 12 residues. With 1 base removed from V and 7 bases from J, the gap between germline ends came to 10 bases. CDR3 in DNA: TGTGCCTGGAGTGCATCGCCTCTTGGCTACACCTTC. This gives the protein CAWSASPLGYTF.

This clone has just a few counts. The chain carries TRBV19 and TRBJ1-5, with a possible D match to TRBD1 (5 bases). This CDR3 has 13 residues. Germline V gene lookup returns CDR1 LNHDA and CDR2 SQIVND (reference sequence). V lost 6 bases to trimming and J lost 9 bases, with 15 bases between them. The CDR3 is CASSDRPSRPQHF. Written as DNA, the CDR3 is TGTGCCAGTAGCGACAGACCCTCGAGGCCCCAGCATTTT.

The chain has TRBV9 and TRBJ1-5; no clear D gene. CDR3 length: 14 amino acids. Trimming cost V 3 bases and J 0 bases, with 7 bases left between them. CDR1 and CDR2 (germline): SGDLS, YYNGEE. CDR3 in DNA: TGTGCCAGCAGCGCCGGGGATAGCAATCAGCCCCAGCATTTT. Protein product: CASSAGDSNQPQHF. The whole variable domain, filled in from reference TRBV9 and TRBJ1-5, reads DSGVTQTPKHLITATGQRVTLRCSPRSGDLSVYWYQQSLDQGLQFLIQYYNGEERAKGNILERFSAQQFPDLHSELNLSSLELGDSALYFCASSAGDSNQPQHFGDGTRLSIL.

The chain employs TRBV20-1 and TRBJ2-7; 9 nucleotides line up with TRBD1. Trimming cost V 5 bases and J 10 bases; bases outside gene matches: 6. CDR1 and CDR2 (germline): DFQATT, SNEGSKA (reference sequence). The length of the CDR3 is 11 residues. The CDR3 bases are TGCAGTGCTCGCCGGGACAGGGATCAGTACTTC. It codes for CSARRDRDQYF.